These 5 T cell receptor beta chains were all obtained from the same sample, sequenced in a study of T cell responses to AZD1222 COVID-19 vaccine. Profiled with immunoSEQ multiplex PCR; TCRdb holds only in-frame clones, not every one. Altogether about 180,000 clones are present, approximately 86% being singletons, with the ten largest covering around 10%. The material sequenced was peripheral blood, taken 28 days after the second AZD1222 dose. The receptors shown here come from an adult who received the AZD1222 COVID-19 vaccine.

The chain joins TRBV9 to TRBJ2-7; D remains ambiguous. The CDR3 loop spans 13 amino acids. Germline lookup yields CDR1 SGDLS and CDR2 YYNGEE. V was pared by 2 bases and J by 2 bases, with 8 bases between. The CDR3 bases are TGTGCCAGCAGCGTGGATGCCACCTACGAGCAGTACTTC. Translated, it gives CASSVDATYEQYF.

CDR3 protein: CASSVAGVDEQFF. The CDR3 bases are TGTGCCAGCAGCGTAGCAGGGGTGGATGAGCAGTTCTTC. The rearrangement links TRBV9 to TRBJ2-1; TRBD1 is a possible D gene (6 bases). This CDR3 contains 13 residues. Germline lookup yields CDR1 SGDLS and CDR2 YYNGEE. Trimming cost V 0 bases and J 8 bases, with 9 bases left between them.

The chain joins TRBV5-4 to TRBJ1-2; TRBD1 might be the D (5 bases). From germline, CDR1 is SGHNT and CDR2 YYREEE (reference sequence). V lost 4 bases, J lost 5 bases, and 12 bases lay in between. The CDR3 spans 13 residues. The CDR3 region is CASSPKGSYGYTF. The CDR3 region has the DNA TGTGCCAGCAGCCCGAAGGGGTCATATGGCTACACCTTC. Complete variable domain (other parts from reference TRBV5-4 and TRBJ1-2): ETGVTQSPTHLIKTRGQQVTLRCSSQSGHNTVSWYQQALGQGPQFIFQYYREEENGRGNFPPRFSGLQFPNYSSELNVNALELDDSALYLCASSPKGSYGYTFGSGTRLTVV.

The genes are TRBV30 and TRBJ1-2, with D unclear. The CDR3 sequence is 11 residues long. Germline CDR1 reads GTSNPN; CDR2 reads SVGIG (reference sequence). Trimming removed 5 bases from V and 0 bases from J, with 4 bases in between. The CDR3, as DNA: TGTGCCTGGGACACTAACTATGGCTACACCTTC. Translating it yields CAWDTNYGYTF.

The gene calls are TRBV5-5 and TRBJ1-1; 9 bases are shared with TRBD1. V gave up 2 bases and J gave up 10 bases; unmatched junction bases: 3. The CDR3 has 12 residues. Germline-derived CDR1 and CDR2 are SGHKS and YYEKEE (reference sequence). The CDR3 protein is CASSLQGAGAFF. The CDR3 nucleotides read TGTGCCAGCAGCTTACAGGGGGCTGGAGCTTTCTTT. Complete variable domain (other parts from reference TRBV5-5 and TRBJ1-1): DAGVTQSPTHLIKTRGQQVTLRCSPISGHKSVSWYQQVLGQGPQFIFQYYEKEERGRGNFPDRFSARQFPNYSSELNVNALLLGDSALYLCASSLQGAGAFFGQGTRLTVV.